Shown below are 14 T cell receptor beta chains from a single sample sequenced in a study of technical replicates of blood from a handful of donors (dated 2017 in TCRdb). The library was obtained by the immunoSEQ multiplex PCR assay. TCRdb re-hosts the immuneACCESS table, in-frame sequences only. Its copies lack some clones; in the studies checked, an unresolved V gene accounts for under half of them, and the cause for the rest is not known. The sample table lists roughly 79,000 clones, roughly 95% of them with a count of one. The ten largest make up 0.35% to 0.45% of the sample. Sequencing was done on a sample of T cells isolated from PBMCs. The receptor set was obtained from a human donor in good health.

CDR3: CASSLTGVEAFF. Written as DNA, the CDR3 is TGTGCCAGCAGCTTGACAGGGGTGGAAGCTTTCTTT. This chain links TRBV7-2 with TRBJ1-1, with 8 bases lining up with TRBD1. Germline CDR1 SGHTA, CDR2 FQGNSA. The CDR3 is made up of 12 amino acids. Germline trimming cut 3 bases from V and 8 bases from J; bases unmatched to any gene: 2.

The rearrangement joins TRBV28 to TRBJ2-2; D unclear. This CDR3 has 12 amino acids. V gave up 3 bases and J gave up 7 bases, with 6 bases separating them. The germline V gene encodes CDR1 MDHEN and CDR2 SYDVKM. CDR3 region: CASSFVSGELFF. Written as DNA, the CDR3 is TGTGCCAGCAGTTTCGTGAGCGGGGAGCTGTTTTTT.

The CDR3 bases are TGTGCCACCAGCAGAGCACTTCCCGAAGCCTACGAGCAGTACTTC. Translation: CATSRALPEAYEQYF. The chain carries TRBV15 and TRBJ2-7, with D hard to call. The germline V gene encodes CDR1 LNHNV and CDR2 YYDKDF (reference sequence). This CDR3 is 15 amino acids long. V lost 1 base to trimming and J lost 2 bases, with 12 bases between them. Supplemented by reference TRBV15 and TRBJ2-7, the full variable domain reads DAMVIQNPRYQVTQFGKPVTLSCSQTLNHNVMYWYQQKSSQAPKLLFHYYDKDFNNEADTPDNFQSRRPNTSFCFLDIRSPGLGDTAMYLCATSRALPEAYEQYFGPGTRLTVT.

V usage is TRBV7-2 and J usage is TRBJ1-2; D is unresolved. The CDR3 spans 15 residues. Trimming pared 1 base from V and 4 bases from J, leaving 13 bases between. Germline V CDR1 and CDR2: SGHTA, FQGNSA. CDR3 DNA: TGTGCCAGCAGCTTAGACACCAATCCTGGCTATGGCTACACCTTC. Translation gives CASSLDTNPGYGYTF. The entire variable domain, with the rest obtained from reference TRBV7-2 and TRBJ1-2, is as follows: GAGVSQSPSNKVTEKGKDVELRCDPISGHTALYWYRQSLGQGLEFLIYFQGNSAPDKSGLPSDRFSAERTGGSVSTLTIQRTQQEDSAVYLCASSLDTNPGYGYTFGSGTRLTVV.

The chain joins TRBV5-5 to TRBJ1-5, with a weak D call TRBD1 (5 bases). The CDR3 runs to 14 residues. Trimming took off 0 bases at V and 6 bases at J, with 10 bases between the two ends. From germline, CDR1 is SGHKS and CDR2 YYEKEE (reference sequence). CDR3 loop: CASSLAGTVQPQHF. For the CDR3, the DNA is TGTGCCAGCAGCTTGGCAGGGACTGTTCAGCCCCAGCATTTT. Full variable domain (rest looked up from reference TRBV5-5 and TRBJ1-5): DAGVTQSPTHLIKTRGQQVTLRCSPISGHKSVSWYQQVLGQGPQFIFQYYEKEERGRGNFPDRFSARQFPNYSSELNVNALLLGDSALYLCASSLAGTVQPQHFGDGTRLSIL.

The gene calls are TRBV28 and TRBJ2-5; perhaps TRBD2 as D (5 bases). Germline lookup yields CDR1 MDHEN and CDR2 SYDVKM. Trimming removed 2 bases at V and 5 bases at J, with 18 bases between. CDR3 length: 16 amino acids. In DNA, the CDR3 is TGTGCCAGCAGTTTACGACTTAAGTGGTCTAGCGAGACCCAGTACTTC. Translated: CASSLRLKWSSETQYF.

The chain links TRBV5-4 to TRBJ2-1; no clear D gene. V was trimmed by 4 bases and J by 4 bases, leaving 9 bases between them. CDR1 is SGHNT and CDR2 is YYREEE in the germline V gene (reference sequence). The CDR3 runs 13 residues. CDR3 in DNA: TGTGCCAGCAGCGGTCATCGGTACAATGAGCAGTTCTTC. Encoded protein: CASSGHRYNEQFF.

The rearrangement links TRBV11-3 to TRBJ2-3, with TRBD2 as a possible D gene (6 bases). The germline CDR1 and CDR2 sequences are SGHNT and YENEEA. CDR3 length equals 16 residues. V was shortened by 6 bases and J by 2 bases, with 18 bases between the two germline ends. CDR3 DNA: TGTGCCAGCAGATCTCTAGCGTCCCCCTCCACAGATACGCAGTATTTT. It translates to CASRSLASPSTDTQYF.

This sequence joins TRBV7-9 and TRBJ1-2; weak D call: TRBD1 (6 bases). The CDR3 runs 14 residues. V shed 3 bases and J shed 5 bases, with 13 bases lying between them. CDR1 is SEHNR, CDR2 FQNEAQ, per germline (reference sequence). The CDR3 nucleotides are TGTGCCAGCAGCTTCTCGGACAGCAAATATGGCTACACCTTC. Amino acid sequence: CASSFSDSKYGYTF.

This rearrangement joins TRBV19 to TRBJ2-2; maybe TRBD2 (6 bases). V lost 3 bases and J 6 bases, leaving 11 bases between the germline ends. Germline V gene lookup returns CDR1 LNHDA and CDR2 SQIVND (reference sequence). The CDR3 sequence is 14 residues long. This CDR3 is CASSILPGAGELFF. The CDR3 coding sequence is TGTGCCAGTAGTATTCTACCGGGGGCCGGGGAGCTGTTTTTT.

This CDR3 is CSVTGTGTYEQYF. The CDR3 DNA reads TGCAGCGTGACCGGGACAGGGACCTACGAGCAGTACTTC. This chain uses TRBV29-1 with TRBJ2-7; 9 bases line up with TRBD1. The germline V gene encodes CDR1 SQVTM and CDR2 ANQGSEA. This CDR3 is built from 13 residues. The J segment lost 2 bases and the V segment lost 6 bases, leaving 5 bases of the junction unmatched.

This chain joins TRBV19 and TRBJ2-1; D unclear. The V gene's germline CDR1 is LNHDA and CDR2 SQIVND (reference sequence). This CDR3 comprises 15 residues. V was shortened by 7 bases and J by 4 bases, with 17 bases between the two germline ends. The CDR3 DNA follows: TGTGCCAGTATGTCATCCGCGGAGTCATACAATGAGCAGTTCTTC. As protein: CASMSSAESYNEQFF.

V is TRBV6-4 and J is TRBJ2-5, with TRBD1 matching over 8 bases. J lost 4 bases, V lost 6 bases, and 4 bases had no gene match. This CDR3 spans 13 amino acids. Germline CDR1 and CDR2: MRHNA and SNTAGT. The CDR3 loop reads CASSRDRGETQYF. The CDR3 bases are TGTGCCAGCAGCCGAGACAGGGGAGAGACCCAGTACTTC.

The J gene is TRBJ2-4, the V gene TRBV7-8, with D perhaps TRBD1 (6 bases). CDR1 and CDR2 (germline): SGHVS, FQNEAQ. V lost 3 bases and J lost 4, with 7 bases in between. The CDR3 extends over 13 amino acids. The CDR3 bases are TGTGCCAGCAGCTTCGGACAGAAAAACATTCAGTACTTC. Translated: CASSFGQKNIQYF.